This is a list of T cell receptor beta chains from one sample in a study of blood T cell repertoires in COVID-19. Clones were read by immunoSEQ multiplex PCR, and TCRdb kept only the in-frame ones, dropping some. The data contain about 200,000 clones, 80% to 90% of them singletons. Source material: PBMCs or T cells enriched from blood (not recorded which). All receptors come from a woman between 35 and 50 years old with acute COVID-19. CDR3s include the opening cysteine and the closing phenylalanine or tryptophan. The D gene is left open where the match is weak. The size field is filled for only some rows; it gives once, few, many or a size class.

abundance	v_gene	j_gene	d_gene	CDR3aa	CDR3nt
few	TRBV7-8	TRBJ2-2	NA	CASSLELKNTGELFF	TGTGCCAGCAGCTTAGAACTCAAGAACACCGGGGAGCTGTTTTTT
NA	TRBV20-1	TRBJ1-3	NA	CSAPDRNTIYF	TGCAGTGCTCCGGACAGAAACACCATATATTTT
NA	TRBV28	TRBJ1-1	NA	CASSFSVEAFF	TGTGCCAGCAGTTTCTCGGTTGAAGCTTTCTTT
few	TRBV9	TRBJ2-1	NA	CASSPWGGDDEQFF	TGTGCCAGCAGCCCTTGGGGAGGCGACGATGAGCAGTTCTTC
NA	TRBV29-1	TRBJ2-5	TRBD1	CSVESGGTGPQEYQETQYF	TGCAGCGTTGAGAGTGGCGGGACAGGCCCGCAGGAGTACCAAGAGACCCAGTACTTC
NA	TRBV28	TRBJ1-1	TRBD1	CASSLTGGITEAFF	TGTGCCAGCAGTTTAACAGGGGGCATCACTGAAGCTTTCTTT
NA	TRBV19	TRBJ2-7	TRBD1	CASSISLPGQGPYEQYF	TGTGCCAGTAGTATATCCCTTCCGGGACAGGGTCCATACGAGCAGTACTTC
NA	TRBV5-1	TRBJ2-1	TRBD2	CASSPPWIAGGNNEQFF	TGCGCCAGCAGCCCACCCTGGATAGCGGGAGGTAACAATGAGCAGTTCTTC
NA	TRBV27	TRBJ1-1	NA	CASSLSTDYTEAFF	TGTGCCAGCAGTTTATCAACAGATTACACTGAAGCTTTCTTT
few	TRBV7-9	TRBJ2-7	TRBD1	CASSSTGTGSF	TGTGCCAGCAGCTCAACCGGGACAGGCTCCTTC
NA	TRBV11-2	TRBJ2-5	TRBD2	CASSQTGTSGWGRETQYF	TGTGCCAGCAGCCAAACCGGGACTAGCGGATGGGGGCGAGAGACCCAGTACTTC
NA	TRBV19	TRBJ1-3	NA	CASSRFRDLAGNTIYF	TGTGCCAGTAGTCGCTTCCGGGATTTAGCTGGAAACACCATATATTTT
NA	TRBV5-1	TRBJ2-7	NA	CASSQGGGTYGYEQYF	TGCGCCAGCAGCCAAGGGGGTGGGACCTACGGGTACGAGCAGTACTTC
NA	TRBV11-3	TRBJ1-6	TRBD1	CASSSTGTPLSSYNSPLHF	TGTGCCAGCAGCTCGACAGGGACACCATTGAGCTCCTATAATTCACCCCTCCACTTT
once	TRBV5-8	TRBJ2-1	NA	CASSLDRGTYNEQFF	TGTGCCAGCAGCTTGGACCGAGGCACCTACAATGAGCAGTTCTTC
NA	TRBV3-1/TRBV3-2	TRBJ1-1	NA	CASSQGVAGALTEAFF	TGTGCCAGCAGCCAAGGGGTCGCGGGGGCCTTGACTGAAGCTTTCTTT
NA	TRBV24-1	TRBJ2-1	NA	CATSDHPSGGDPSYNEQFF	TGTGCCACCAGTGACCATCCCTCCGGGGGAGACCCTTCCTACAATGAGCAGTTCTTC
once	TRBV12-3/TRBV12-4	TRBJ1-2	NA	CASSPNRVDGYTF	TGTGCCAGCAGCCCTAACAGGGTGGATGGCTACACCTTC
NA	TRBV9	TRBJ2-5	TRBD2	CASSVGSGLKETQYF	TGTGCCAGCAGCGTAGGTAGCGGGCTTAAAGAGACCCAGTACTTC
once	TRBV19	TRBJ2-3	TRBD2	CASRLSGGGTDTQYF	TGTGCCAGTAGATTGTCGGGAGGCGGCACAGATACGCAGTATTTT
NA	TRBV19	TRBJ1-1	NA	CASSILGTGLSTEAFF	TGTGCCAGTAGTATTCTCGGAACAGGGTTGAGCACTGAAGCTTTCTTT
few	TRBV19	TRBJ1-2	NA	CASSVSGGHYGYTF	TGTGCCAGTAGCGTCTCGGGGGGTCACTATGGCTACACCTTC
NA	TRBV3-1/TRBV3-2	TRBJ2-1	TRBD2	CASSQDRPTSGSPNEQFF	TGTGCCAGCAGCCAAGATCGGCCGACTAGCGGGAGCCCCAATGAGCAGTTCTTC
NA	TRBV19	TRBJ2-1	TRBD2	CASSIETSSEQFF	TGTGCCAGTAGTATAGAGACTAGCAGTGAGCAGTTCTTC
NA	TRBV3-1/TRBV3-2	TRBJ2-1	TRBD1	CASSQEPHRGQGYNEQFF	TGTGCCAGCAGCCAAGAACCGCACAGGGGGCAAGGCTACAATGAGCAGTTCTTC
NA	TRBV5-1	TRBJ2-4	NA	CASSFQQGNIQYF	TGCGCCAGCAGCTTTCAACAGGGAAACATTCAGTACTTC
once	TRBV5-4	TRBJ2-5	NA	CASSPRAGAVGETQYF	TGTGCCAGCAGCCCCCGGGCTGGGGCGGTCGGAGAGACCCAGTACTTC
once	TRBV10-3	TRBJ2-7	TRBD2	CATEGLAGESEQYF	TGTGCCACCGAGGGACTAGCGGGAGAATCCGAGCAGTACTTC
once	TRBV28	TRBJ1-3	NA	CASSSPGLLNTIYF	TGTGCCAGCAGTTCCCCGGGACTCTTAAACACCATATATTTT
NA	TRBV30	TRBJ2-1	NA	CAWSVRLDSQFF	TGTGCCTGGAGTGTCCGCCTTGATAGCCAGTTCTTC